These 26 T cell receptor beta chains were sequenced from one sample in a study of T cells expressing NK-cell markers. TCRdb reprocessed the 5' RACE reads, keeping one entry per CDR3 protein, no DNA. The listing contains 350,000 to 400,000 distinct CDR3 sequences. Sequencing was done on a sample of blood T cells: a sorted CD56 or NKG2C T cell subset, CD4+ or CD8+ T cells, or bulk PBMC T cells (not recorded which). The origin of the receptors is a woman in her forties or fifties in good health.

The CDR3 loop reads CASSLAGGRDIQYF. The genes are TRBV5-1 and TRBJ2-4; TCRdb designates TRBD1, a call that cannot be tested without DNA. This CDR3 has 14 residues. Germline V gives CDR1 SGHRS, CDR2 YFSETQ.

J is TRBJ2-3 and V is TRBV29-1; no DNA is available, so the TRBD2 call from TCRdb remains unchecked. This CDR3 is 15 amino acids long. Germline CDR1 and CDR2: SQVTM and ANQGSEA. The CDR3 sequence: CSVAGPQESTDTQYF.

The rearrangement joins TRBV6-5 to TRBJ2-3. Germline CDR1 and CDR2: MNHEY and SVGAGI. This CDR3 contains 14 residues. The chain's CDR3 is CASSAMDDSDTQYF.

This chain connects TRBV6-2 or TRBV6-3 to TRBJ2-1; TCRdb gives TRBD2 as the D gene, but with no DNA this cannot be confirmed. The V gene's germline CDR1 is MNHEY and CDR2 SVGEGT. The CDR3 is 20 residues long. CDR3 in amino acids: CASSYAATSGSGRSYNEQFF.

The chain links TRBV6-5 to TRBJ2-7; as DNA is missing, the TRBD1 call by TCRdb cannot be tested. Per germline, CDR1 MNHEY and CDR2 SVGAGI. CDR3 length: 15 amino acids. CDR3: CASRRGQGATYEQYF.

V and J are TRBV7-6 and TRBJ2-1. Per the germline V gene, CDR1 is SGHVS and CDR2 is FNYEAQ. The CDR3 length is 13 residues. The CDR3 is CASSPDWYNEQFF.

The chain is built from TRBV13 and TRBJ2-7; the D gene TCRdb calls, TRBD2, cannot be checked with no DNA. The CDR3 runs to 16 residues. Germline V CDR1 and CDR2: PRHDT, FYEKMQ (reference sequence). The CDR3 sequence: CASSPGLAGGPYEQYF.

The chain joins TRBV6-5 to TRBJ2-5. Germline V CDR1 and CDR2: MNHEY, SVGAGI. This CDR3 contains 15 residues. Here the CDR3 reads CASSYSGALQETQYF.

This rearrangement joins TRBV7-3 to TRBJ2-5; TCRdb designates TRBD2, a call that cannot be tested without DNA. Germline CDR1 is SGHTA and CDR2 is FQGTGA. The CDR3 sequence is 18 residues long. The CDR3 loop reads CASSRRPGLAGGDGTQYF.

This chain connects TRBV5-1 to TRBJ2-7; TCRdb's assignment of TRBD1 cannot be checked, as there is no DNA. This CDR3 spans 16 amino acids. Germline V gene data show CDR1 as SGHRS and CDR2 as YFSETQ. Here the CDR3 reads CASSSSTMTGNYEQYF.

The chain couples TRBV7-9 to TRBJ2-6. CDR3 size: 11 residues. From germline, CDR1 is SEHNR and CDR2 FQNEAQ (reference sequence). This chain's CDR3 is CSTSGANVLTF.

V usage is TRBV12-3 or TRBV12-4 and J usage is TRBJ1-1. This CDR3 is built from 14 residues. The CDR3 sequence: CASLRGLPNTEAFF.

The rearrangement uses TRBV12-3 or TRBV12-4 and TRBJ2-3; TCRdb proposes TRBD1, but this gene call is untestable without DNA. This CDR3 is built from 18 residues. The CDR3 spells CASSFPLPPTLLTDTQYF.

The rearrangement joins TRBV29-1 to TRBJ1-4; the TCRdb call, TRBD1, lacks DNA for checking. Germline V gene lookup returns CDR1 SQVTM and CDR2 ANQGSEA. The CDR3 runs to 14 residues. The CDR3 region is CSVFRQGGPEKLFF.

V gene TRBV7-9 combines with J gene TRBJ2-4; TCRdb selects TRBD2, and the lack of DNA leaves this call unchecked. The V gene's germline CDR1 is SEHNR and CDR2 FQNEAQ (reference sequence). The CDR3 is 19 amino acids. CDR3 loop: CASSSGTSGRALDKNIQYF.

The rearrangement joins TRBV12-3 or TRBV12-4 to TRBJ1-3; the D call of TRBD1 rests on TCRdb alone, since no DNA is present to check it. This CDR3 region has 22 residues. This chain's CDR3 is CASSLEILDGPFQANSGNTIYF.

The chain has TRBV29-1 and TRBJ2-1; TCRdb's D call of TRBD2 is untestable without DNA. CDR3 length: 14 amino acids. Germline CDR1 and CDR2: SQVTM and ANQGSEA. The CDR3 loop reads CSAVLAGGPNEQFF.

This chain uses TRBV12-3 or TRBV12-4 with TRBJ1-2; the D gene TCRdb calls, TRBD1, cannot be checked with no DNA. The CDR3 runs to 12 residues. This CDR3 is CASSPTGGGYTF.

The CDR3 loop reads CASSLVRVSQQETQYF. The chain has TRBV5-1 and TRBJ2-5; TCRdb returns TRBD2, unconfirmable since there is no DNA. Germline lookup yields CDR1 SGHRS and CDR2 YFSETQ. CDR3 length equals 16 residues.

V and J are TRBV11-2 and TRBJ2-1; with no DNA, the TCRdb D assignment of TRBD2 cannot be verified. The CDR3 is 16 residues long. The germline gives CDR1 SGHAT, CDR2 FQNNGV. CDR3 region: CASSSLAGGPGNEQFF.

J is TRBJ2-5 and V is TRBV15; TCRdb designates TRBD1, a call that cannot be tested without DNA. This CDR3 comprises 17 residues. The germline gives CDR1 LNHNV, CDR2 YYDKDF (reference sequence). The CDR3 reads CATSNPPGIGDQETQYF.

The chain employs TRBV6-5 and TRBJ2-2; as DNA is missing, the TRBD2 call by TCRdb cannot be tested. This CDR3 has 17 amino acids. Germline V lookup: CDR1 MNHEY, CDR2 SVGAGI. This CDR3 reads CASSYLKQGGGTGELFF.

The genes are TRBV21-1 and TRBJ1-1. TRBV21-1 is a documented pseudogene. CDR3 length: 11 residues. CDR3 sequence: CASSSLGEAFF.

This chain's CDR3 is CASSPTGTRTEAFF. The genes are TRBV7-8 and TRBJ1-1; TCRdb reports TRBD1, a call that lacks DNA to check it against. Germline V lookup: CDR1 SGHVS, CDR2 FQNEAQ. The CDR3 is made up of 14 amino acids.

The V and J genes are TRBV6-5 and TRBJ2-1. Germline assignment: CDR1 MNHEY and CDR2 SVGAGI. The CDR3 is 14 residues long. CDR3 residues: CASSLQRLYNEQFF.

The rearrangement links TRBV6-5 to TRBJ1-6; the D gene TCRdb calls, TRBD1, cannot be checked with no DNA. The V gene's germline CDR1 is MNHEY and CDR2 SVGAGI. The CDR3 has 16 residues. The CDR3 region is CASSYRGQGVNSPLHF.